Listed below are T cell receptor beta chains from one sample, sequenced in a study of T cells in localized non-small cell lung cancer. Using immunoSEQ multiplex PCR, the repertoire was profiled, and TCRdb retains in-frame clones only, with some absent. The profile shows about 27,000 clones, about 88% of them singletons. The starting material was peripheral blood, obtained before any cancer treatment. The receptors stem from an older female donor with stage II squamous cell lung carcinoma. The CDR3 runs from the conserved cysteine through the conserved F or W. The D gene is left open where the match is weak. For some rows the clone size is stated as once, few or many, or as a class when expanded; others skip it.

>NA|NA|TRBJ1-6|TRBV6-1
TGTGCCAGCACGGACAATCTCCGATCACCCCTCCACTTT
CASTDNLRSPLHF
>NA|TRBD2|TRBJ2-7|TRBV28
TGTGCCAGCAGCCTGGCTAGCGGGAGACTTGAGCAGTACTTC
CASSLASGRLEQYF
>NA|NA|TRBJ2-3|TRBV7-3
TGTGCCAGCAGCTTCGGCACCTTCACAGATACGCAGTATTTT
CASSFGTFTDTQYF
>NA|TRBD2|TRBJ2-5|TRBV19
TGTGCCAGTAGTATTGTTGCGGGAGGGGGTGGAGAGACCCAGTACTTC
CASSIVAGGGGETQYF
>NA|TRBD1|TRBJ1-1|TRBV7-9
TGTGCCAGCAGCTCCGGGACAGTTTTCACTGAAGCTTTCTTT
CASSSGTVFTEAFF
>NA|NA|TRBJ2-1|TRBV28
TGTGCCAGCAGCGACGCTACTAGTTTCTACAATGAGCAGTTCTTC
CASSDATSFYNEQFF
>NA|TRBD1|TRBJ2-3|TRBV6-5
TGTGCCAGCACCAGAGACAGGGCGAGCACAGATACGCAGTATTTT
CASTRDRASTDTQYF
>NA|TRBD1|TRBJ2-3|TRBV19
TGTGCCAGTAGAGACTTACAGGGGGGCCCACGGTATTTT
CASRDLQGGPRYF
>once|TRBD1|TRBJ2-7|TRBV6-1
TGTGCCAGCAGTGAAAAAGGGACAGACCCCGGATACGAGCAGTACTTC
CASSEKGTDPGYEQYF
>NA|TRBD1|TRBJ1-1|TRBV6-5
TGTGCCAGCAGTCCCGGACAGGCTCCGAACACTGAAGCTTTCTTT
CASSPGQAPNTEAFF
>NA|NA|TRBJ2-7|TRBV9
TGTGCCAGCAGCGGTGGAGACTTTCTCGAGCAGTACTTC
CASSGGDFLEQYF
>NA|NA|TRBJ1-2|TRBV7-9
TGTGCCAGCAGCTCCGAGGAAGGATTAGGCTACACCTTC
CASSSEEGLGYTF
>NA|TRBD2|TRBJ2-2|TRBV7-9
TGTGCCAGCAGAAGAAGCGGGGGCCAAAACACCGGGGAGCTGTTTTTT
CASRRSGGQNTGELFF
>NA|TRBD2|TRBJ2-1|TRBV19
TGTGCCAGTAGTACGGGACTAGCGAACAATGAGCAGTTCTTC
CASSTGLANNEQFF
>once|NA|TRBJ2-3|TRBV7-2
TGTGCCAGCAGCTCATTGGGGGATACGCAGTATTTT
CASSSLGDTQYF
>NA|NA|TRBJ1-2|TRBV28
TGTGCCAGCAGTTTTGGACTTAATGGCTACACCTTC
CASSFGLNGYTF
>NA|TRBD1|TRBJ1-2|TRBV5-1
TGCGCCAGCAGCGAAGATCGGACAGGGCCTAACTATGGCTACACCTTC
CASSEDRTGPNYGYTF
>NA|NA|TRBJ2-7|TRBV6-5
TGTGCCAGCAGTTCATCGCGTTACGAGCAGTACTTC
CASSSSRYEQYF
>NA|TRBD1|TRBJ1-3|TRBV11-2
TGTGCCAGCAGCTTGGGTGGACAGGGGACAGGAGGAAACACCATATATTTT
CASSLGGQGTGGNTIYF
>NA|NA|TRBJ1-2|TRBV5-1
TGCGGCTCGGGGGAGGACTCCAACTATGGCTACACCTTC
CGSGEDSNYGYTF
>NA|NA|TRBJ2-7|TRBV28
TGTGCCAGCAGGAGGGCGCTGAGCTCCTACGAGCAGTACTTC
CASRRALSSYEQYF
>NA|NA|TRBJ2-7|TRBV28
TGTGCCAGCAGTTCCCCGGAGCGGCGGCAGTACTTC
CASSSPERRQYF
>NA|NA|TRBJ2-3|TRBV7-8
TGTGCCAGCAGTCTCCGGGACGTTGCTAGCACAGATACGCAGTATTTT
CASSLRDVASTDTQYF
>NA|NA|TRBJ2-5|TRBV6-9
TGTGCCAGCAGTTACAGGGGCAGTATCCAAGAGACCCAGTACTTC
CASSYRGSIQETQYF
>NA|NA|TRBJ2-7|TRBV27
TGTGCCAGCAGTTTGGGTGCAGCCCCCTCCTACGAGCAGTACTTC
CASSLGAAPSYEQYF
>NA|TRBD1|TRBJ1-5|TRBV28
TGTGCCAGCAGCCCCTTTGAGACAGGGAGTCAGCCCCAGCATTTT
CASSPFETGSQPQHF
>NA|NA|TRBJ2-3|TRBV28
TGTGCCAGCAGTCCCCCGGGCAGCACAGATACGCAGTATTTT
CASSPPGSTDTQYF
>NA|NA|TRBJ2-5|TRBV11-3
TGTGCCAGCAGCCTGACGAGGACCCACCAAGAGACCCAGTACTTC
CASSLTRTHQETQYF